This T cell receptor (beta chain) was recovered during a study of blood T cell repertoires in COVID-19. Measured with immunoSEQ multiplex PCR; TCRdb has only the in-frame clones, and not every one. The sample has about half a million clones; 89% are singletons. Trimming removed 0 bases at V and 7 bases at J, with 8 bases between. CDR1 is SGDLS and CDR2 is YYNGEE in the germline V gene. The CDR3 loop spans 13 amino acids. Sequencing was carried out using peripheral blood. The chain couples TRBV9 to TRBJ2-1, with D hard to call. The TCR originated in a young man with COVID-19, enrolled during active disease. The CDR3 loop is CASSVGLLNEQFF. The CDR3 bases are TGTGCCAGCAGCGTAGGACTTCTAAATGAGCAGTTCTTC.